The sequence of this TCR beta chain was determined in a study of blood T cells in healthy people across ages. Points from the study as a whole: Naive T cell percentage strongly correlated with TCR beta diversity.

The germline gives CDR1 LGHDT, CDR2 YNNKEL (reference sequence). The CDR3 spans 16 residues. V gave up 0 bases and J gave up 0 bases, with 11 bases separating them. Sample-barcoded 5' priming and a J-beta primer mix drove a second PCR of roughly 6 to 12 cycles. CDR3-containing paired-end reads numbering at least 2.5 million came from each sample. MiXCR was run by TCRdb on the 5' RACE reads, yielding one entry per CDR3 protein. Seen here are 450,000 to 700,000 distinct CDR3 sequences, 27% observed once, and the top ten hold approximately 17%. This clonotype was observed a handful of times. Its antigen is as yet unknown.

Sequenced: blood. The chain couples TRBV3-1 to TRBJ1-2; D is ambiguous. The clonotype originates from a woman in her 70s in good health. Here the CDR3 reads CASSQDWAGANYGYTF. The CDR3 DNA is TGTGCCAGCAGCCAAGATTGGGCAGGAGCTAACTATGGCTACACCTTC.